What follows are 23 T cell receptor beta chains derived from one specimen sequenced in a study of CD8 T cells in ankylosing spondylitis. TCRdb re-derived calls from the 5' RACE reads in MiXCR, one entry per CDR3 protein. Of about 840,000 distinct CDR3 sequences detected, about 11% appear once; the ten largest clones hold approximately 0.5%. For these receptors, no antigen is known. Findings and caveats of the study: Apparently characteristic of ankylosing spondylitis blood was a TCR beta motif (about 8 highly homologous variants).

The material sequenced was blood, either unsorted or a sorted T cell fraction (not recorded which). These receptors all stem from a male donor with ankylosing spondylitis.

This clonotype was counted only a few times. The rearrangement uses TRBV18 and TRBJ1-1; D uncertain. Germline CDR1 KGHSH, CDR2 LQKENI. The CDR3 spans 12 residues. V gave up 2 bases and J gave up 6 bases, with 7 bases separating them. The CDR3 DNA reads TGTGCCAGCTCACCAGGAGTCGCTGAAGCTTTCTTT. Translating gives CASSPGVAEAFF.

This clonotype came up many times. One end of the junction does not line up with germline, which may come from a read error. This chain uses TRBV20-1 with TRBJ1-5; D is perhaps TRBD1 (5 bases). The CDR3 is made up of 12 amino acids. Germline CDR1 and CDR2: DFQATT and SNEGSKA (reference sequence). CDR3 coding DNA: TGCAGTGCTAGAGACGATATGGACGGGACCCGTTTT. It specifies CSARDDMDGTRF.

This clonotype showed up just once. Its ends do not fully match the called genes, so a read error is possible. V and J are TRBV12-3 or TRBV12-4 and TRBJ2-7; D unclear. CDR3 size: 15 residues. CDR3 bases: TGTGCCAGCAGTCGTACGACGGAAAGCTCCTACCAGCAGTACTTC. Its protein is CASSRTTESSYQQYF.

This clonotype was counted at least ten times. The V gene is TRBV7-2, the J gene TRBJ1-3; D remains unclear. The CDR3 is 13 amino acids. Trimming removed 4 bases at V and 0 bases at J, with 4 bases between. Germline V gives CDR1 SGHTA, CDR2 FQGNSA. CDR3 nucleotides: TGTGCCAGCAGCTACAGCTCTGGAAACACCATATATTTT. This encodes CASSYSSGNTIYF.

The chain employs TRBV4-2 and TRBJ2-5; the D gene is possibly TRBD1 (6 bases). The CDR3 spans 14 residues. The germline V and J ends were trimmed by 4 bases and 1 base, with 10 bases remaining between them. The germline CDR1 and CDR2 sequences are LGHNA and YNFKEQ. The CDR3 DNA sequence: TGTGCCAGCAGCCGGGGGCCCCCCCAAGAGACCCAGTACTTC. This sequence encodes CASSRGPPQETQYF.

This rearrangement joins TRBV6-1 to TRBJ1-2; 9 nucleotides agree with TRBD1. The V gene's germline CDR1 is MNHNS and CDR2 SASEGT. The CDR3 length is 17 residues. The junction had 12 bases not matched to a gene; V was cut back by 5 bases and J by 2 bases. The CDR3 nucleotides are TGTGCCAGCAGTCCGGGACAGGGAAGGGGACGCAACTATGGCTACACCTTC. Amino acid sequence: CASSPGQGRGRNYGYTF.

This clonotype was seen more than once but under ten times. This chain connects TRBV20-1 to TRBJ2-7; 8 nucleotides match TRBD1. J was trimmed by 3 bases and V by 7 bases; bases with no gene match: 8. Germline loops: CDR1 DFQATT, CDR2 SNEGSKA (reference sequence). The CDR3 is 13 residues long. The CDR3 DNA reads as TGCAGTGTTTACCGGGACAGGAGCTACGAGCAGTACTTC. This gives the protein CSVYRDRSYEQYF.

This clonotype was detected only a few times. The gene calls are TRBV6-6 and TRBJ2-7; D is uncertain. CDR1 MNHNY and CDR2 SVGAGI come from the germline V gene (reference sequence). The CDR3 consists of 13 residues. V gave up 2 bases and J gave up 2 bases, with 7 bases separating them. CDR3 bases: TGTGCCAGCAGTTACACTGGAACCTACGAGCAGTACTTC. Translating gives CASSYTGTYEQYF.

V gene TRBV29-1 combines with J gene TRBJ2-5, with D possibly matching TRBD2 (6 bases). V was trimmed by 6 bases and J by 5 bases, leaving 19 bases between them. The CDR3 contains 14 residues. Germline assignment: CDR1 SQVTM and CDR2 ANQGSEA. This CDR3 reads CSVTRTGAGETQYF. Here the CDR3 DNA reads TGCAGCGTGACTAGGACGGGCGCGGGGGAGACCCAGTACTTC.

This clonotype has more than one count but fewer than ten. The gene calls are TRBV5-1 and TRBJ2-7; perhaps TRBD1 as D (5 bases). V gave up 0 bases and J gave up 0 bases, with 13 bases separating them. CDR3 length: 16 residues. CDR1 and CDR2 from the germline V gene are SGHRS and YFSETQ. CDR3 in amino acids: CASSLVTGGSSYEQYF. The CDR3 DNA is TGCGCCAGCAGCTTGGTTACAGGTGGGTCCTCCTACGAGCAGTACTTC.

The rearrangement uses TRBV20-1 and TRBJ2-7, with TRBD2 identical over 8 bases. CDR1 and CDR2 from the germline V gene are DFQATT and SNEGSKA (reference sequence). This CDR3 comprises 13 residues. V was pared by 6 bases and J by 3 bases, with 7 bases of the junction left unmatched. The CDR3 spells CSAGVAGLYEQYF. CDR3 DNA sequence: TGCAGTGCGGGAGTAGCGGGACTCTACGAGCAGTACTTC.

This clonotype was seen a handful of times. The chain couples TRBV20-1 to TRBJ1-2; tentative D call: TRBD1 (6 bases). This CDR3 is built from 15 residues. V gave up 1 base and J gave up 0 bases, with 12 bases separating them. CDR1 is DFQATT, CDR2 SNEGSKA, per germline (reference sequence). The CDR3 loop reads CSARGHQGPNYGYTF. As DNA, the CDR3 is TGCAGTGCTAGAGGCCACCAGGGGCCTAACTATGGCTACACCTTC.

This clonotype showed up many times. CDR3 residues: CASSLETDLAEAFF. CDR3 sequence (DNA): TGCGCCAGCAGCTTGGAAACGGATCTGGCTGAAGCTTTCTTT. The chain recombines TRBV5-1 with TRBJ1-1; D not certain. Germline V gene data show CDR1 as SGHRS and CDR2 as YFSETQ. Trimming cost V 0 bases and J 6 bases, with 12 bases left between them. The CDR3 covers 14 residues.

The chain combines TRBV29-1 with TRBJ2-5, with a tentative D call TRBD1 (6 bases). Per the germline V gene, CDR1 is SQVTM and CDR2 is ANQGSEA. There are 13 residues in the CDR3. V was clipped by 4 bases and J by 5 bases, with 14 bases between them. The CDR3 region has the DNA TGCAGCGTTGGGCAGGGGCCGGGTGAGACCCAGTACTTC. As protein: CSVGQGPGETQYF.

This clonotype was seen only a few times. CDR3 protein: CASSPRGSQQDTQYF. As DNA, the CDR3 is TGTGCCAGCAGCCCTAGAGGGAGTCAACAGGATACGCAGTATTTT. This chain uses TRBV5-6 with TRBJ2-3; a possible D gene is TRBD2 (5 bases). The germline CDR1 and CDR2 sequences are SGHDT and YYEEEE. The CDR3 has 15 residues. Between the trimmed V and J ends, which lost 4 bases and 6 bases, there was a span of 18 bases.

A few counts support this clonotype. V usage is TRBV20-1 and J usage is TRBJ1-5; D is undetermined. The CDR3 is 15 amino acids. The V gene lost 2 bases and the J gene lost 1 base, with 12 bases spanning the gap. Germline lookup yields CDR1 DFQATT and CDR2 SNEGSKA (reference sequence). The CDR3 DNA sequence: TGCAGTGCTAGAACCGACGGTCAGAGCAATCAGCCCCAGCATTTT. Translation: CSARTDGQSNQPQHF.

J is TRBJ2-5 and V is TRBV20-1, with D unclear. Trimming pared 6 bases from V and 0 bases from J, leaving 14 bases between. The CDR3 extends over 14 amino acids. Germline CDR1 is DFQATT and CDR2 is SNEGSKA (reference sequence). CDR3: CSAHGRINQETQYF. The CDR3 region has the DNA TGCAGTGCCCACGGGCGGATTAACCAAGAGACCCAGTACTTC.

The V and J genes are TRBV20-1 and TRBJ2-4; possible D gene TRBD2, 6 bases. Per germline, CDR1 DFQATT and CDR2 SNEGSKA (reference sequence). The CDR3 runs to 12 residues. The DNA of the CDR3 is TGCAGCCGGCGGGGAGCGGCAGACATTCAGTACTTC. This codes for CSRRGAADIQYF.

This rearrangement joins TRBV6-1 to TRBJ1-2; D is unresolved. Germline V CDR1 and CDR2: MNHNS, SASEGT. With 10 bases removed from V and 1 base from J, the gap between germline ends came to 13 bases. This CDR3 spans 13 amino acids. CDR3 bases: TGTGCCACCAATACCGGGGATAACTATGGCTACACCTTC. Encoded protein: CATNTGDNYGYTF.

This chain joins TRBV4-3 and TRBJ1-3, with TRBD1 matching over 8 bases. J gave up 4 bases and V 4 bases, and 3 bases lay outside the gene matches. From germline, CDR1 is LGHNA and CDR2 YSLEER. The CDR3 contains 14 residues. The CDR3 sequence: CASSLTGDGNTIYF. The CDR3 DNA reads as TGCGCCAGCAGCCTGACAGGGGACGGAAACACCATATATTTT.

This clonotype was counted a few times. CDR3 in DNA: TGCGCCAGCAGTCAGGGGGGTCCCTACGAGCAGTACTTC. Translating gives CASSQGGPYEQYF. The chain carries TRBV10-2 and TRBJ2-7, with D perhaps TRBD1 (7 bases). CDR1 is WSHSY and CDR2 is SAAADI in the germline V gene. V was cut by 5 bases and J by 2 bases, with 10 bases left in between. This CDR3 is built from 13 residues.

The chain uses TRBV20-1 and TRBJ2-7, with D unclear. V dropped 7 bases and J dropped 3 bases, with 16 bases sitting between them. The CDR3 runs 13 residues. Germline V gene lookup returns CDR1 DFQATT and CDR2 SNEGSKA (reference sequence). Written as DNA, the CDR3 is TGCAGTGTTGAAGGGCGAAAGTTCTACGAGCAGTACTTC. This translates into CSVEGRKFYEQYF.

The chain joins TRBV7-2 to TRBJ1-1; D not resolved. CDR1 SGHTA and CDR2 FQGNSA come from the germline V gene. The CDR3 contains 14 residues. Trimming removed 2 bases at V and 2 bases at J, with 9 bases between. The CDR3 sequence is CASSLTRLNTEAFF. The CDR3, as DNA: TGTGCCAGCAGCTTAACCAGGCTAAACACTGAAGCTTTCTTT.